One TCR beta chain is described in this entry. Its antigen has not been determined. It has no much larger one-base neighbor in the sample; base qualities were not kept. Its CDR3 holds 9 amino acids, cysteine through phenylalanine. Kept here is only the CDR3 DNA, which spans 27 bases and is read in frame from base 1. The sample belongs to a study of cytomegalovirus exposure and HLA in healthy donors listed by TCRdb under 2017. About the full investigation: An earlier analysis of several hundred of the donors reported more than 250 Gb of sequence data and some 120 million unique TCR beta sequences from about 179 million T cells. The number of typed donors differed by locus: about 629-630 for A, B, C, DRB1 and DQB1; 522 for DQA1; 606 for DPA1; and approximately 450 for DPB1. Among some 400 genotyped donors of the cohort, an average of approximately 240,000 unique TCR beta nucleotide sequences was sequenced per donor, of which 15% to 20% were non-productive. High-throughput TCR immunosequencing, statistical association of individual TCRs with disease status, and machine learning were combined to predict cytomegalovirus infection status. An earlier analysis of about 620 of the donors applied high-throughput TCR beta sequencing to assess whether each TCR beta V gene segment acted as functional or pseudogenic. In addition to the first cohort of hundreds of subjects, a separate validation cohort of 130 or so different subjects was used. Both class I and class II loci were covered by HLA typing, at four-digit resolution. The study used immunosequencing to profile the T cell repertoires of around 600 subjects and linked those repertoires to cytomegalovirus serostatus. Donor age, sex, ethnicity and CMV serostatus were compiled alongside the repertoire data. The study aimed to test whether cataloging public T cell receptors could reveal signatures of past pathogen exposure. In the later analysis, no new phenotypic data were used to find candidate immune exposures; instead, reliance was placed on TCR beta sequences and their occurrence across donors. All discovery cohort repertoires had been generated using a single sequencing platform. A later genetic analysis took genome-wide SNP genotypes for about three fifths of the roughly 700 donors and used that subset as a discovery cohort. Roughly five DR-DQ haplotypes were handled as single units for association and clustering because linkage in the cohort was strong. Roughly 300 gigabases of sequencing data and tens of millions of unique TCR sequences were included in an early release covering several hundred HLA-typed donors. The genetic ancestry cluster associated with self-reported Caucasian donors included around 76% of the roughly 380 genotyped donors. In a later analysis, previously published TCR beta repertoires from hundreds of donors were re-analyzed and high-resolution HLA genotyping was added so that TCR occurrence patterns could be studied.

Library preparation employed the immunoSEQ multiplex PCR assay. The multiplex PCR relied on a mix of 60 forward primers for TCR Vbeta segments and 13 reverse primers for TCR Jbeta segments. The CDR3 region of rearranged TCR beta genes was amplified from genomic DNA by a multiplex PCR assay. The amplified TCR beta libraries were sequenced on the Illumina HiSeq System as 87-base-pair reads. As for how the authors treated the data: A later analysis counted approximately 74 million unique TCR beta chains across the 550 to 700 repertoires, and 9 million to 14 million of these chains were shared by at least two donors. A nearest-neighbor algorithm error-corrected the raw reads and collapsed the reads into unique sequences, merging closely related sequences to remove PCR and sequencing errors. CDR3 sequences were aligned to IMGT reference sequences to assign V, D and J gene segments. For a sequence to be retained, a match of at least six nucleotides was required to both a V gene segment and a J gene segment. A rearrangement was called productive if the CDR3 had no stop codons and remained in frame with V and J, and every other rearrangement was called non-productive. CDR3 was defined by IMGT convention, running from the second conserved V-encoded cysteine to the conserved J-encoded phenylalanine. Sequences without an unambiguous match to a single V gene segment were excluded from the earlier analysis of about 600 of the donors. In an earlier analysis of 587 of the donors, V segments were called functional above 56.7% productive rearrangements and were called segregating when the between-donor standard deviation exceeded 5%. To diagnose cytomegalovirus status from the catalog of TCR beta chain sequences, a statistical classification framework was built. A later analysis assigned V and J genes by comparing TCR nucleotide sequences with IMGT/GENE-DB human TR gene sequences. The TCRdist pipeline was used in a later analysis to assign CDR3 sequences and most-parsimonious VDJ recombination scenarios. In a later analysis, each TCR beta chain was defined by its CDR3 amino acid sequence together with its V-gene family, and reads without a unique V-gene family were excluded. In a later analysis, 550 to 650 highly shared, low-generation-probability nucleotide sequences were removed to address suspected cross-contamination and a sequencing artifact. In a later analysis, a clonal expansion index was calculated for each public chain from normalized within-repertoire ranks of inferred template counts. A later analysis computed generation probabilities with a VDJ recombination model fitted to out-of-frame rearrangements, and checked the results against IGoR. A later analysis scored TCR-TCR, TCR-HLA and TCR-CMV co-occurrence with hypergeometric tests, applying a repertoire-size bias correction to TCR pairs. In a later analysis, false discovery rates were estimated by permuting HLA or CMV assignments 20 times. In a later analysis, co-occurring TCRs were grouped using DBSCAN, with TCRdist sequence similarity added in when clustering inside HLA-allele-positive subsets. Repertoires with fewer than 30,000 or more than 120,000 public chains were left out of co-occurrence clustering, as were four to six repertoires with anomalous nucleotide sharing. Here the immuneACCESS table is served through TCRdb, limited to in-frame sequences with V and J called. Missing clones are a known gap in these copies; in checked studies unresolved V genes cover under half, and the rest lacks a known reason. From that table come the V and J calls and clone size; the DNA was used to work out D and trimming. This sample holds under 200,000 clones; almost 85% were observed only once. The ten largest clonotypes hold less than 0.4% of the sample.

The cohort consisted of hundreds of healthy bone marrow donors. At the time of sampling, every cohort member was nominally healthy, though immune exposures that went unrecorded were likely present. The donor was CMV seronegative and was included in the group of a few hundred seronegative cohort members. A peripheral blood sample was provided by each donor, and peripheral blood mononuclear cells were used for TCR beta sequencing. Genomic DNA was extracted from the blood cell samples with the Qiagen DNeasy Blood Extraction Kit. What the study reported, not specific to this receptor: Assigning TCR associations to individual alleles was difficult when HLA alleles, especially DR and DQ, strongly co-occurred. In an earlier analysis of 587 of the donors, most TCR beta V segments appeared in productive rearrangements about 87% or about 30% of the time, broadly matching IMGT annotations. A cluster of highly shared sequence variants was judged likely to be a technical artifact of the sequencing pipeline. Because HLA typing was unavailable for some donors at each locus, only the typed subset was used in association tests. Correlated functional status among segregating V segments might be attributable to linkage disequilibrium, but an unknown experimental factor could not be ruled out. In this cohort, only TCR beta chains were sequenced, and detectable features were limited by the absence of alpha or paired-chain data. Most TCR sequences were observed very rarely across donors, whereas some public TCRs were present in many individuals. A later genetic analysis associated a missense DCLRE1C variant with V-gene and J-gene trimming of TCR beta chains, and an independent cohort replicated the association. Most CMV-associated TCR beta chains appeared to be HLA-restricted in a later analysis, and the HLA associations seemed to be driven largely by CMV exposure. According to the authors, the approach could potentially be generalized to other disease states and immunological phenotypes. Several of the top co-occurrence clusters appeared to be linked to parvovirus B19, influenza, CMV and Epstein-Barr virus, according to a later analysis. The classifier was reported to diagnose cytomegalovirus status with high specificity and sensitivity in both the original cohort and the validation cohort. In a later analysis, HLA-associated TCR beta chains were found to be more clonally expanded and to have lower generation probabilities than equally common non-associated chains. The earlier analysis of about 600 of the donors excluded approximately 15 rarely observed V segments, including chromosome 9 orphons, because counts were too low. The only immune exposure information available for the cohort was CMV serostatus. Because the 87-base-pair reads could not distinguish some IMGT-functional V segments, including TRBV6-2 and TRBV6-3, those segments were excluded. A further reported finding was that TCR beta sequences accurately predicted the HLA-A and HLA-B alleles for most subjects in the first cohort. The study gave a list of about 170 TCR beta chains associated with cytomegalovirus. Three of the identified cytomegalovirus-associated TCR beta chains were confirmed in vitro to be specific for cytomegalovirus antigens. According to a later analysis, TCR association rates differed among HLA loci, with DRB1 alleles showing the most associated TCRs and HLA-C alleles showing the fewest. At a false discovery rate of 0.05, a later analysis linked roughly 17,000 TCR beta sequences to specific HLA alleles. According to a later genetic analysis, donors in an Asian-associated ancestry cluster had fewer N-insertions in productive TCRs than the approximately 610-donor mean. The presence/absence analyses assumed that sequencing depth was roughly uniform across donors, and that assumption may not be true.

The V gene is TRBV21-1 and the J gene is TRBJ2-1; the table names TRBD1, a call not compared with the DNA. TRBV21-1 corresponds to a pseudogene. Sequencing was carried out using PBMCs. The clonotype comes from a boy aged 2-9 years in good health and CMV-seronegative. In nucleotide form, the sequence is TGTGCCAGCAGCAAAGCGGGCATCTTC. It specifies CASSKAGIF.